This is a list of T cell receptor beta chains from one sample in a study of regulatory T cells in long-lasting Graves disease. In TCRdb, the multiplex PCR reads were re-called with MiXCR into one record per CDR3 protein. The sample has fewer than 550,000 distinct CDR3 sequences; roughly 15% are singletons. These sequences were also reported in another study, on T cells in Graves' hyperthyroidism and ophthalmopathy.

This material consisted of peripheral blood mononuclear cells (PBMCs), taken at new diagnosis, from a patient treated with antithyroid drugs. Source of these receptors: a woman aged 40 to 65 with Graves disease. The CDR3 runs from the conserved cysteine through the conserved F or W. A D gene is named only where the DNA matches it firmly. Rows give clone size only sometimes, using once, few, many, or a class for an expanded clone.

TRBV7-9	TRBJ2-4	many	.	CASSLGGEAKNIQYF	TGTGCCAGCAGCTTAGGGGGGGAAGCCAAAAACATTCAGTACTTC
TRBV7-9	TRBJ1-6	.	.	CASSLGRTESSPLHF	TGTGCCAGCAGCTTAGGGAGGACAGAAAGTTCACCCCTCCACTTT
TRBV28	TRBJ1-1	many	.	CASEEGNLNTEAFF	TGTGCCAGCGAGGAGGGCAACTTAAACACTGAAGCTTTCTTT
TRBV9	TRBJ2-1	.	TRBD2	CASSALGTSGGGEQFF	TGTGCCAGCAGCGCCCTCGGGACTAGCGGGGGTGGTGAGCAGTTCTTC
TRBV3-1	TRBJ2-4	.	.	CASSPINREAYIQYF	TGTGCCAGCAGCCCGATCAACAGGGAAGCGTACATTCAGTACTTC
TRBV12-5	TRBJ1-5	few	.	CASGLTAGGEPQHF	TGTGCTAGTGGTTTGACGGCAGGCGGTGAGCCCCAGCATTTT
TRBV29-1	TRBJ2-7	.	.	CSVEAAGNGYEQYF	TGCAGCGTTGAAGCAGCCGGAAACGGGTACGAGCAGTACTTC
TRBV27	TRBJ1-5	.	TRBD1	CASSPTGGASNQPQHF	TGTGCCAGCAGTCCTACAGGGGGCGCGAGCAATCAGCCCCAGCATTTT
TRBV19	TRBJ2-4	once	TRBD1	CASSLQGALGNIQYF	TGTGCCAGTAGTTTGCAGGGGGCCCTAGGAAACATTCAGTACTTC
TRBV11-2	TRBJ2-5	many	.	CASSPGASEETQYF	TGTGCCAGCAGCCCCGGGGCTAGCGAAGAGACCCAGTACTTC
TRBV7-2	TRBJ1-6	.	.	CASSQRTLLASPLHF	TGTGCCAGCAGCCAGAGGACGCTCTTGGCTTCACCCCTCCACTTT
TRBV12-5	TRBJ2-2	few	.	CASGSPGQGIETGELFF	TGTGCTAGTGGTTCCCCGGGACAAGGGATTGAGACCGGGGAGCTGTTTTTT
TRBV5-1	TRBJ2-7	few	.	CASSLGSGTTSYEQYF	TGCGCCAGCAGCTTGGGTTCCGGGACAACTTCCTACGAGCAGTACTTC
TRBV20-1	TRBJ2-3	.	.	CSAREGTDTQYF	TGCAGTGCTAGAGAGGGCACAGATACGCAGTATTTT
TRBV10-3	TRBJ1-2	many	.	CAIRRDTTQNYGYTF	TGTGCCATCAGGCGGGACACTACACAAAACTATGGCTACACCTTC
TRBV3-1	TRBJ2-2	many	TRBD2	CASSPGAGTGGELFF	TGTGCCAGCAGTCCCGGAGCGGGGACGGGCGGGGAGCTGTTTTTT
TRBV5-1	TRBJ2-5	.	.	CASSPYGTGSSETQYF	TGCGCCAGCAGCCCGTACGGGACTGGGTCATCGGAGACCCAGTACTTC